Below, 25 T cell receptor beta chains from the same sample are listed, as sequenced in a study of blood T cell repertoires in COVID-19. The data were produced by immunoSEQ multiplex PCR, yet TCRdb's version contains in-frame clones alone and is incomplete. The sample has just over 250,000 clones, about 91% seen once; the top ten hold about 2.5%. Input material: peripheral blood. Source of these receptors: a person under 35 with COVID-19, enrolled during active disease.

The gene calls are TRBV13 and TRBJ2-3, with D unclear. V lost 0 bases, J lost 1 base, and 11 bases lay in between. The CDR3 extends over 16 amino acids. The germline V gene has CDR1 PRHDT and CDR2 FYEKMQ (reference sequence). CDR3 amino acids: CASSLGFSIGTDTQYF. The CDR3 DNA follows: TGTGCCAGCAGCTTAGGTTTCTCTATTGGCACAGATACGCAGTATTTT.

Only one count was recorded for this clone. The CDR3 DNA reads TGTGCCAGCAGGATGTGGACAGGTGAAGCTTTCTTT. This encodes CASRMWTGEAFF. This sequence joins TRBV6-5 and TRBJ1-1; 7 bases are a match to TRBD1. V was clipped by 6 bases and J by 7 bases; unmatched bases: 5. The CDR3 loop spans 12 amino acids. Germline-derived CDR1 and CDR2 are MNHEY and SVGAGI.

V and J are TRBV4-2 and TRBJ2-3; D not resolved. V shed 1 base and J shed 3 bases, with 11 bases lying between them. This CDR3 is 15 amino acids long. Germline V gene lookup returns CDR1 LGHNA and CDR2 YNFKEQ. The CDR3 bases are TGTGCCAGCAGCCAAGGGCTAGTAAGAACAGATACGCAGTATTTT. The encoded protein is CASSQGLVRTDTQYF.

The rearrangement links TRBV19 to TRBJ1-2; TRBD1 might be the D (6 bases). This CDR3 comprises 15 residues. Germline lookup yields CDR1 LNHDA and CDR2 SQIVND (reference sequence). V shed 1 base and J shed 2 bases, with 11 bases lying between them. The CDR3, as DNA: TGTGCCAGTAGTATAGCTTCCGGACAGAACTATGGCTACACCTTC. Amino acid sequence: CASSIASGQNYGYTF.

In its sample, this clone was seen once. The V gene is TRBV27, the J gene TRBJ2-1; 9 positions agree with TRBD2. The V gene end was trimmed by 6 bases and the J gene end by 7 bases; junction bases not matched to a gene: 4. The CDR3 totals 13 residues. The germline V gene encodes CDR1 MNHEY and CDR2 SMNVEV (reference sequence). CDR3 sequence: CASRAGGRNEQFF. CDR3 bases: TGTGCCAGCAGAGCGGGAGGAAGGAATGAGCAGTTCTTC.

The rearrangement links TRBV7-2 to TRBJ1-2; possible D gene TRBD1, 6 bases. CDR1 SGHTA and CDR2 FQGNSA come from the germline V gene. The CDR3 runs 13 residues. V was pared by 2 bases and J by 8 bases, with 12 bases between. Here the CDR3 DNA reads TGTGCCAGCAGCTTACAGGGGAGGGGAGGCTACACCTTC. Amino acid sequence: CASSLQGRGGYTF.

CDR3 in amino acids: CASSIRLVISEFTDTQYF. The CDR3 nucleotides are TGTGCCAGCAGCATTAGACTCGTCATAAGCGAATTCACAGATACGCAGTATTTT. This chain joins TRBV5-4 and TRBJ2-3; D remains unclear. CDR1 is SGHNT, CDR2 YYREEE, per germline (reference sequence). Trimming pared 4 bases from V and 2 bases from J, leaving 23 bases between. The CDR3 is 18 amino acids.

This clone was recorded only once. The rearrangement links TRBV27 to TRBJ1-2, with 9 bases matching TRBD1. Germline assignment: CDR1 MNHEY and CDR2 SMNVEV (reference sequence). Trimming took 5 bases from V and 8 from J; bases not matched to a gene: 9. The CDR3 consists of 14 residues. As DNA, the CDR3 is TGTGCCAGCAGTCCCACAGGGGGCCCGGCGGGCTACACCTTC. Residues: CASSPTGGPAGYTF.

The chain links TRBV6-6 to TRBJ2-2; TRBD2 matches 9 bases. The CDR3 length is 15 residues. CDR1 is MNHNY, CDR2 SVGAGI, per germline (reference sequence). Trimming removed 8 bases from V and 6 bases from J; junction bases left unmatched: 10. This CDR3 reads CASETSGFGPGELFF. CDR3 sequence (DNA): TGTGCCAGCGAGACTAGCGGATTCGGGCCCGGGGAGCTGTTTTTT.

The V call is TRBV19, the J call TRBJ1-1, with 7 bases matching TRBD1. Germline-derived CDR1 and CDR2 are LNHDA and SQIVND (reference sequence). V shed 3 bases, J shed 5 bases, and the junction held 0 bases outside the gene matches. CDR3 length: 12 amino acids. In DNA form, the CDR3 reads TGTGCCAGTAGTATGGGACAGACTGAAGCTTTCTTT. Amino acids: CASSMGQTEAFF. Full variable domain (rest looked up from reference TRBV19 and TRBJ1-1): DGGITQSPKYLFRKEGQNVTLSCEQNLNHDAMYWYRQDPGQGLRLIYYSQIVNDFQKGDIAEGYSVSREKKESFPLTVTSAQKNPTAFYLCASSMGQTEAFFGQGTRLTVV.

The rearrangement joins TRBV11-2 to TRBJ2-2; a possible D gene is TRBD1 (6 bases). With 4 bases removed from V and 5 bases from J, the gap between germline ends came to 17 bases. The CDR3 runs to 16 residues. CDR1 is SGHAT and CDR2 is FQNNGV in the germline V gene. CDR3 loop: CASSYQQGPSTGELFF. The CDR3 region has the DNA TGTGCCAGCAGCTACCAACAGGGCCCCAGTACCGGGGAGCTGTTTTTT.

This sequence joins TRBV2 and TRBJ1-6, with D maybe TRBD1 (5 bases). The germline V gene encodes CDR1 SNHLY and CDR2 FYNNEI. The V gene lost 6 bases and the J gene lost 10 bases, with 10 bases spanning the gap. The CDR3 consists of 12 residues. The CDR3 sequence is CASRAGYSPLHF. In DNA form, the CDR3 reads TGTGCCAGCAGGGCAGGGTACTCACCCCTCCACTTT.

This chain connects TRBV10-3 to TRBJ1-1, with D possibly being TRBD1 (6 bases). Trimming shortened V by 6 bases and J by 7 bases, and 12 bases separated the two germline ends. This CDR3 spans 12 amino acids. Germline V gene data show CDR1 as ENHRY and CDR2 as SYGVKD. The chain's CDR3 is CAISPTGDEAFF. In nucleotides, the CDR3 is TGTGCCATCAGCCCGACAGGAGATGAAGCTTTCTTT.

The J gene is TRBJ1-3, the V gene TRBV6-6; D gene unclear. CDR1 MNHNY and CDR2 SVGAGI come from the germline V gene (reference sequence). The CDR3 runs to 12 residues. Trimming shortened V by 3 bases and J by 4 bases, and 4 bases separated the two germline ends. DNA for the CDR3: TGTGCCAGCAGTTATGAGGGAAACACCATATATTTT. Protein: CASSYEGNTIYF.

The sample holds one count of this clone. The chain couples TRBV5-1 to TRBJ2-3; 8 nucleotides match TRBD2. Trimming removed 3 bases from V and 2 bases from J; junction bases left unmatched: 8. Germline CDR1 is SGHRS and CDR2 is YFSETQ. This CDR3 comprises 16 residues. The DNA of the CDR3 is TGCGCCAGCAGCTCGTCCGGGACTAGAAACACAGATACGCAGTATTTT. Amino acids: CASSSSGTRNTDTQYF. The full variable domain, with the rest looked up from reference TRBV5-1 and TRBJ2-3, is KAGVTQTPRYLIKTRGQQVTLSCSPISGHRSVSWYQQTPGQGLQFLFEYFSETQRNKGNFPGRFSGRQFSNSRSEMNVSTLELGDSALYLCASSSSGTRNTDTQYFGPGTRLTVL.

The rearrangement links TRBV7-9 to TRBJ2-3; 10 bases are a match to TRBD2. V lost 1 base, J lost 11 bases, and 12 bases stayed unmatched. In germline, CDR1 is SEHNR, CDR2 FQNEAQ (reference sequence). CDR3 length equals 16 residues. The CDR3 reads CASSLVTSGSPSGQYF. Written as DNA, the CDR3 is TGTGCCAGCAGCTTAGTGACTAGCGGGTCTCCTAGCGGGCAGTATTTT.

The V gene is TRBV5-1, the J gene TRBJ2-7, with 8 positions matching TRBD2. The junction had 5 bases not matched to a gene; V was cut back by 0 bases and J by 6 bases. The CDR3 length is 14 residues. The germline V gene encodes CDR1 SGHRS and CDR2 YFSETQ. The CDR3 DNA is TGCGCCAGCAGCTTGGAGGGACTAGTCTCCGAGCAGTACTTC. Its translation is CASSLEGLVSEQYF.

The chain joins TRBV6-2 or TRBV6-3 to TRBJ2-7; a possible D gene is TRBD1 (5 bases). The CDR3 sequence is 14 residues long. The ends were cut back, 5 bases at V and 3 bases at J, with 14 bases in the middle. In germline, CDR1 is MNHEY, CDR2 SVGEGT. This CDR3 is CASSAAGLYYEQYF. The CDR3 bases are TGTGCCAGCAGTGCCGCAGGGCTGTACTACGAGCAGTACTTC.

The DNA for the CDR3 is TGCACCAGCAGCCCCCGGACTAGATCGGCGGTAAGCTCCTACAATGAGCAGTTCTTC. As protein: CTSSPRTRSAVSSYNEQFF. The rearrangement joins TRBV1 to TRBJ2-1; TRBD2 was called by the table and not checked on the DNA. TRBV1 is noted as a pseudogene. The CDR3 length is 19 residues.

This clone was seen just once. The CDR3 region is CASSLPGQATYNEQFF. The CDR3 bases are TGTGCCAGCTCACTCCCGGGACAGGCAACCTACAATGAGCAGTTCTTC. This chain uses TRBV18 with TRBJ2-1; 8 bases line up with TRBD1. V lost 4 bases, J lost 2 bases, and 7 bases stayed unmatched. This CDR3 has 16 residues. Germline V CDR1 and CDR2: KGHSH, LQKENI.

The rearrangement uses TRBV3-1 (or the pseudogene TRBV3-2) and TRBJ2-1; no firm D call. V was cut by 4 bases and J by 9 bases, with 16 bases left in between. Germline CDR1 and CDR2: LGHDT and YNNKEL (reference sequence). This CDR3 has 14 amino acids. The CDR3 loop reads CASSPRSTSIEQFF. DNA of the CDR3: TGTGCCAGCAGCCCCCGTTCAACGAGTATTGAGCAGTTCTTC.

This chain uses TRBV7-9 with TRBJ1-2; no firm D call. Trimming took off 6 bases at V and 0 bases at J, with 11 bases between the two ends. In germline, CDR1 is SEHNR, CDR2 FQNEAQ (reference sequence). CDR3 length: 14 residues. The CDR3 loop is CASSLLGSNYGYTF. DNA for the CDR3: TGTGCCAGCAGTCTACTAGGGTCTAACTATGGCTACACCTTC.

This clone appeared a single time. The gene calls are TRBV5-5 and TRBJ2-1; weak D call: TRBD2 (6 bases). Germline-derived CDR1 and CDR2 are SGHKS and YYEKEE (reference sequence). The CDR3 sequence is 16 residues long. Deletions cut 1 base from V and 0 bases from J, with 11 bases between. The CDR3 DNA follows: TGTGCCAGCAGCTTGCAAACTAGCCGCTCCTACAATGAGCAGTTCTTC. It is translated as CASSLQTSRSYNEQFF.

DNA for the CDR3: TGTGCCAGCAGCCTTCGGAGGGAAGGATCACCCCTCCACTTT. The encoded protein is CASSLRREGSPLHF. The gene calls are TRBV6-5 and TRBJ1-6; unclear D gene. CDR1 is MNHEY and CDR2 is SVGAGI in the germline V gene. V gave up 6 bases and J gave up 10 bases, with 16 bases separating them. The CDR3 is 14 residues long.

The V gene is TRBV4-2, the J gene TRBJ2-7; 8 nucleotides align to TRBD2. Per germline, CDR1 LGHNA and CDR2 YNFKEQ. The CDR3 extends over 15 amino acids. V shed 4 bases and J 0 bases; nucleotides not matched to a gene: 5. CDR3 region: CASSPSGSSSYEQYF. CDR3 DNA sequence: TGTGCCAGCAGCCCTAGCGGGTCTAGCTCCTACGAGCAGTACTTC.